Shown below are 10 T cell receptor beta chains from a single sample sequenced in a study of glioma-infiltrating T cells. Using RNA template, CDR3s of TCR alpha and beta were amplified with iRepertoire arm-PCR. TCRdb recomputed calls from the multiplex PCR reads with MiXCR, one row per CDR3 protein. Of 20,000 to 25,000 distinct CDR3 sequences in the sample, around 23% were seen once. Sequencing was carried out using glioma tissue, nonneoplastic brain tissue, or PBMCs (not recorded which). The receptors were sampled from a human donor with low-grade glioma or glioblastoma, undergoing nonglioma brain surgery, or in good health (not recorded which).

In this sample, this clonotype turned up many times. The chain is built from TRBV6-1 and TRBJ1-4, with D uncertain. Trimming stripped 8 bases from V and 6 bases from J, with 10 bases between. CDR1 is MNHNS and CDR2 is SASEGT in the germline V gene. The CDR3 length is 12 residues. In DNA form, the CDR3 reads TGTGCCAGCCGCATGATGGATGAAAAACTGTTTTTT. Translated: CASRMMDEKLFF.

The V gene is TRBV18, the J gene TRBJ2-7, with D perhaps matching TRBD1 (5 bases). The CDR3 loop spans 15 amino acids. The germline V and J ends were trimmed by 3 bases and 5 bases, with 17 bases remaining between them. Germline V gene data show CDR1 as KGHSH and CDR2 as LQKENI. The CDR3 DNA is TGTGCCAGCTCACCGCAGGGTCCTCGCCGCGACGAGCAGTACTTC. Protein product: CASSPQGPRRDEQYF.

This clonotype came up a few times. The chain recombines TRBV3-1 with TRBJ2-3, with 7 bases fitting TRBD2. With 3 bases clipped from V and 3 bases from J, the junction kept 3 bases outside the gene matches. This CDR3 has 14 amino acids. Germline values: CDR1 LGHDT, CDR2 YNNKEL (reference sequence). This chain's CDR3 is CASSQSSGTDTQYF. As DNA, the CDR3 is TGTGCCAGCAGCCAGTCTAGCGGTACAGATACGCAGTATTTT.

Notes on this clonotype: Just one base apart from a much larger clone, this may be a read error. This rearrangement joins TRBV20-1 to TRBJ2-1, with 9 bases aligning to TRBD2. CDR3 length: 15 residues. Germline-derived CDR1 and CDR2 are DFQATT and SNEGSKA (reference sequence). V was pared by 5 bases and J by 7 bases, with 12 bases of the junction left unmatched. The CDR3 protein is CSALRLAVGPNEQFF. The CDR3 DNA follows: TGCAGTGCTCTCCGACTAGCGGTGGGGCCGAATGAGCAGTTCTTC.

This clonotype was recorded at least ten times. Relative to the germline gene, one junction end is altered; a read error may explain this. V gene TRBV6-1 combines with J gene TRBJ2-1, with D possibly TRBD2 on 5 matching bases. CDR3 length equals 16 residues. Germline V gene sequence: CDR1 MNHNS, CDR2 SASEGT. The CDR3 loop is CASSGFTGSSYNEQFF. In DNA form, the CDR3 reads TGTGCCAGTAGTGGCTTCACGGGGAGCTCCTACAATGAGCAGTTCTTC.

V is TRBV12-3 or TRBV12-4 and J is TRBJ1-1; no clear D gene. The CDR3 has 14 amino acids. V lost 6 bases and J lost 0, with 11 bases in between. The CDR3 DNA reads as TGTGCCAGCAGCCAGATCGCAGTGAACACTGAAGCTTTCTTT. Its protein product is CASSQIAVNTEAFF.

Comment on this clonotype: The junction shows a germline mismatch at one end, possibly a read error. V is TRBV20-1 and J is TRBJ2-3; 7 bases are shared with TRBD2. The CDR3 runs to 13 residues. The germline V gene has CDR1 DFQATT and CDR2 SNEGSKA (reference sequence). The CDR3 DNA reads TGCAGTGCTTGGGACTACGACACAGGTACGCAGTATTTT. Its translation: CSAWDYDTGTQYF.

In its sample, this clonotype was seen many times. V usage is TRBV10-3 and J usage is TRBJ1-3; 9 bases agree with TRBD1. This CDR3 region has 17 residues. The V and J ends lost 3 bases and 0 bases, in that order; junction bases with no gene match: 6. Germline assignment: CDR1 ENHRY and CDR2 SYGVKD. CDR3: CAISEWDRESSGNTIYF. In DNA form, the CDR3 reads TGTGCCATCAGTGAATGGGACAGGGAGTCCTCTGGAAACACCATATATTTT.

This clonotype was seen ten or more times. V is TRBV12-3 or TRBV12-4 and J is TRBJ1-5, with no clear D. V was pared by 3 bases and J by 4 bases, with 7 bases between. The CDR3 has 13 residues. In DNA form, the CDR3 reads TGTGCCAGCAGTTTGGCCTCGAATCAGCCCCAGCATTTT. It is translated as CASSLASNQPQHF.

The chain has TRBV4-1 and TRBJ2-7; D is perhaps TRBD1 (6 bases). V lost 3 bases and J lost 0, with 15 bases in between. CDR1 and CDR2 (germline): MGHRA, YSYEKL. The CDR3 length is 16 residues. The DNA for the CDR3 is TGCGCCAGCAGCCAGAGCAGGACAGATAACTCCTACGAGCAGTACTTC. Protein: CASSQSRTDNSYEQYF.